The 3 T cell receptor beta chains below come from one sample, sequenced in a study of blood T cell repertoires in COVID-19. Sequencing used immunoSEQ multiplex PCR; TCRdb keeps in-frame clones, though not all of them. The data show about 250,000 clones, approximately 91% seen once. The sample comprised peripheral blood. The receptors here all came from a young man with COVID-19, enrolled during active disease.

The V gene is TRBV19, the J gene TRBJ1-2; unclear D gene. The V end lost 3 bases, the J end lost 2 bases, and 7 bases lay between the germline ends. This CDR3 is built from 13 residues. CDR1 and CDR2 (germline): LNHDA, SQIVND (reference sequence). The CDR3 DNA reads TGTGCCAGTAGTATCCGAGGGAACTATGGCTACACCTTC. This sequence encodes CASSIRGNYGYTF. Drawing the rest from reference TRBV19 and TRBJ1-2, the complete variable domain is DGGITQSPKYLFRKEGQNVTLSCEQNLNHDAMYWYRQDPGQGLRLIYYSQIVNDFQKGDIAEGYSVSREKKESFPLTVTSAQKNPTAFYLCASSIRGNYGYTFGSGTRLTVV.

The chain is built from TRBV4-1 and TRBJ1-2; D perhaps matches TRBD1 (6 bases). Germline assignment: CDR1 MGHRA and CDR2 YSYEKL. The CDR3 runs 14 residues. The V end was cut by 4 bases, the J end by 2 bases, with 11 bases between. CDR3 residues: CASSPRGRNYGYTF. CDR3 nucleotides: TGCGCCAGCAGCCCGCGGGGGCGGAACTATGGCTACACCTTC.

The V gene is TRBV29-1, the J gene TRBJ1-2; 9 nucleotides match TRBD1. Losses at the gene ends were 7 bases for V and 7 bases for J; bases not matched to a gene: 7. Germline assignment: CDR1 SQVTM and CDR2 ANQGSEA. The CDR3 is 12 residues long. The CDR3 nucleotides are TGCAGCGCCGGAGGACAGGGGCTTGGCTACACCTTC. Protein: CSAGGQGLGYTF.